This passage covers 13 T cell receptor beta chains from one sample sequenced in a study of technical replicates of blood from a few donors. Some clones are missing from TCRdb's copy, which holds only in-frame ones; the method was immunoSEQ multiplex PCR. The table includes tens of thousands of clones, about 97% detected once. Specimen: T cells isolated from PBMCs. These receptors came from a human donor in good health.

The genes are TRBV27 and TRBJ1-2, with D possibly TRBD1 on 5 matching bases. V lost 6 bases to trimming and J lost 5 bases, with 19 bases between them. Germline V gene sequence: CDR1 MNHEY, CDR2 SMNVEV (reference sequence). The CDR3 contains 15 residues. CDR3 amino acids: CASSHGGSLVYGYTF. The CDR3 nucleotides are TGTGCCAGCAGCCACGGGGGGTCTCTCGTATATGGCTACACCTTC.

The chain employs TRBV19 and TRBJ1-4; D is perhaps TRBD1 (5 bases). In germline, CDR1 is LNHDA, CDR2 SQIVND (reference sequence). Trimming stripped 3 bases from V and 4 bases from J, with 9 bases between. The CDR3 is 14 amino acids. CDR3 sequence reads: CASSIQGNNEKLFF. The DNA for the CDR3 is TGTGCCAGTAGTATCCAGGGTAATAATGAAAAACTGTTTTTT.

The J gene is TRBJ2-7, the V gene TRBV7-9; 8 nucleotides match TRBD1. The germline V gene encodes CDR1 SEHNR and CDR2 FQNEAQ (reference sequence). The CDR3 loop spans 13 amino acids. V dropped 5 bases and J dropped 6; count of bases not matched to a gene: 6. For the CDR3, the DNA is TGTGCCAGCAGCGCAACTGACAGGGGCGAGCAGTACTTC. Protein product: CASSATDRGEQYF.

The chain is built from TRBV13 and TRBJ1-1; unclear D gene. This CDR3 comprises 14 residues. Germline lookup yields CDR1 PRHDT and CDR2 FYEKMQ (reference sequence). Between the trimmed V and J ends, which lost 1 base and 1 base, there was a span of 7 bases. CDR3 in DNA: TGTGCCAGCAGCTTAGAACAGAGGAACACTGAAGCTTTCTTT. It specifies CASSLEQRNTEAFF.

By frequency in the sample, this clone is medium-sized. This sequence joins TRBV10-2 and TRBJ2-1, with a possible D match to TRBD2 (6 bases). Trimming removed 2 bases from V and 5 bases from J, with 7 bases in between. CDR1 and CDR2 from the germline V gene are WSHSY and SAAADI. The CDR3 contains 13 residues. The CDR3 reads CASSERENNEQFF. Written as DNA, the CDR3 is TGCGCCAGCAGTGAGCGGGAGAACAATGAGCAGTTCTTC.

The chain uses TRBV5-6 and TRBJ1-4; TRBD1 is a possible D gene (5 bases). The germline gives CDR1 SGHDT, CDR2 YYEEEE. Deletions cut 0 bases from V and 3 bases from J, with 12 bases between. This CDR3 is built from 16 residues. The CDR3 nucleotides read TGTGCCAGCAGCTTGGCGGGGGATGGGGCTAATGAAAAACTGTTTTTT. Translation: CASSLAGDGANEKLFF.

This chain joins TRBV7-9 and TRBJ2-7; D is possibly TRBD1 (5 bases). The germline V and J ends were trimmed by 5 bases and 4 bases, with 18 bases remaining between them. This CDR3 comprises 15 residues. The germline V gene encodes CDR1 SEHNR and CDR2 FQNEAQ (reference sequence). In DNA form, the CDR3 reads TGTGCCAGCAGCCACCCCGCCACAGGCGTTTACGAGCAGTACTTC. This gives the protein CASSHPATGVYEQYF.

This rearrangement joins TRBV25-1 to TRBJ1-1; D remains unclear. The CDR3 is 14 residues long. Germline V gene sequence: CDR1 MGHDK, CDR2 SYGVNS. V dropped 3 bases and J dropped 0 bases, with 8 bases sitting between them. CDR3 loop: CASSDFYMNTEAFF. CDR3 in DNA: TGTGCCAGCAGTGATTTTTACATGAACACTGAAGCTTTCTTT.

This rearrangement joins TRBV7-2 to TRBJ1-1, with D tentatively TRBD1 (6 bases). This CDR3 has 15 amino acids. Trimming left V 1 base short and J 1 base short, with 10 bases between. CDR1 and CDR2 (germline): SGHTA, FQGNSA. CDR3 sequence: CASSLGTGQNTEAFF. CDR3 coding DNA: TGTGCCAGCAGCTTAGGTACAGGGCAGAACACTGAAGCTTTCTTT.

The chain has TRBV28 and TRBJ2-1; 8 bases line up with TRBD2. This CDR3 has 18 residues. J gave up 0 bases and V 6 bases, and 13 bases lay outside the gene matches. CDR1 and CDR2 from the germline V gene are MDHEN and SYDVKM. This CDR3 reads CASRPNLAGLPSYNEQFF. As DNA, the CDR3 is TGTGCCAGCAGACCTAACTTAGCGGGGCTCCCCTCCTACAATGAGCAGTTCTTC.

This sequence joins TRBV6-5 and TRBJ2-7; TRBD2 agrees at 8 bases. The V and J ends lost 4 bases and 3 bases, in that order; junction bases with no gene match: 8. Germline CDR1 is MNHEY and CDR2 is SVGAGI. CDR3 length: 15 amino acids. CDR3 region: CASSSAGGALYEQYF. In DNA, the CDR3 is TGTGCCAGCAGTTCTGCGGGAGGCGCGCTCTACGAGCAGTACTTC.

The V gene is TRBV28, the J gene TRBJ2-1, with D possibly matching TRBD2 (6 bases). The germline CDR1 and CDR2 sequences are MDHEN and SYDVKM. The CDR3 loop spans 13 amino acids. Trimming removed 6 bases from V and 9 bases from J, with 15 bases in between. The CDR3 here is CASRDMRGGEQFF. CDR3 nucleotide sequence: TGTGCCAGCAGGGATATGAGGGGAGGTGAGCAGTTCTTC.

The chain uses TRBV10-3 and TRBJ2-7, with TRBD1 matching 8 bases. The CDR3 loop spans 13 amino acids. Germline V lookup: CDR1 ENHRY, CDR2 SYGVKD. Trimming removed 5 bases from V and 4 bases from J; junction bases left unmatched: 4. The CDR3 reads CAISTGGSYEQYF. The CDR3 coding sequence is TGTGCCATCAGTACAGGGGGTTCTTACGAGCAGTACTTC.